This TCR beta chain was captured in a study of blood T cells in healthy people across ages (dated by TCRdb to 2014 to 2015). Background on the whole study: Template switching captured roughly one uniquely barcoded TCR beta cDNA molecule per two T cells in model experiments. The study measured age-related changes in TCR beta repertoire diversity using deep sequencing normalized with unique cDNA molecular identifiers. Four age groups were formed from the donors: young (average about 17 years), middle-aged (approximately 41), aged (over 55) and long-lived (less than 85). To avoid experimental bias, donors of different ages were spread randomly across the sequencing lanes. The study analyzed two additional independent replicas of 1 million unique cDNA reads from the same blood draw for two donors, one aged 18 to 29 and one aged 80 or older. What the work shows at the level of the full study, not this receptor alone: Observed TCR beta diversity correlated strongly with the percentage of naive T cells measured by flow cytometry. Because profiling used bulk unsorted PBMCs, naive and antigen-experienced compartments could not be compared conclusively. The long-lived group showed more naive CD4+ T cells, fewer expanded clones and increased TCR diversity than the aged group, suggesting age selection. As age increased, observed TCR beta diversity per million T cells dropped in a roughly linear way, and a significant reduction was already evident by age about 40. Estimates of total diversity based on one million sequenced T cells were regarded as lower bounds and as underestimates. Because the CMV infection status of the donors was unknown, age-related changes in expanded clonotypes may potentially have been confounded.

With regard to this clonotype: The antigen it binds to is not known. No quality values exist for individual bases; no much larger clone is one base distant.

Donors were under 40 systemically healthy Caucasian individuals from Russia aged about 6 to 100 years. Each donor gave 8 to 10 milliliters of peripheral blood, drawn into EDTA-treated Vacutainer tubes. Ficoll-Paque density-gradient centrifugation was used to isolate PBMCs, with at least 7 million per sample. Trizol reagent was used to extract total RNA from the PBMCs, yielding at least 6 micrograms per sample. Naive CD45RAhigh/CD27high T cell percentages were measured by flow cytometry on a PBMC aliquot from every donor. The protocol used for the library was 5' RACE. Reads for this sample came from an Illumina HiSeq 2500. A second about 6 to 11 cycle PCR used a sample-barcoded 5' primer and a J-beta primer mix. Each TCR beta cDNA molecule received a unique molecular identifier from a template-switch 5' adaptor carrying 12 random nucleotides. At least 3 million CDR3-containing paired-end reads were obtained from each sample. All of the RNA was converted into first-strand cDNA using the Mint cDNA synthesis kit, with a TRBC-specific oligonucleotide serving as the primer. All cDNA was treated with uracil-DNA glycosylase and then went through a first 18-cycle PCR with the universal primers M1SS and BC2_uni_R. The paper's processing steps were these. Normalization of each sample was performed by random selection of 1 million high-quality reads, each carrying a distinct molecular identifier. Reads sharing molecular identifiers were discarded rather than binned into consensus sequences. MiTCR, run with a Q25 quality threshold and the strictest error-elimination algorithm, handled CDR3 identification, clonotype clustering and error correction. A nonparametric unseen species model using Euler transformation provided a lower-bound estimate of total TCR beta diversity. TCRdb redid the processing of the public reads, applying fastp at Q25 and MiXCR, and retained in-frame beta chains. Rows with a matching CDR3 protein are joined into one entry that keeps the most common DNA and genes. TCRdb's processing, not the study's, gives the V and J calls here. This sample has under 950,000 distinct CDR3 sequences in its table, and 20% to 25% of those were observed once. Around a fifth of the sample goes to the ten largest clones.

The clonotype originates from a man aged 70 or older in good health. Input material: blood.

The encoded CDR3 is CASSIGRDHEQYF. The DNA is TGTGCCAGCAGTATAGGGAGGGACCACGAGCAGTACTTC. The sequence joins TRBV12-3 or TRBV12-4 to TRBJ2-7; TRBD2 lines up with 7 middle nucleotides. The junction shows trimming of 5 bases on V and 5 bases on J, and the gene matches do not reach 6 bases of it. Measured from the cysteine to the phenylalanine, the CDR3 is 13 residues long. Just the 39-base CDR3 DNA is kept, in frame starting at base 1.